The clone carrying this T cell receptor beta chain was detected many times. The data belong to a study of tumor and adjacent non-tumor tissue in lung cancer. A modified ARM-PCR protocol with three rounds of nested PCR amplified TCRbeta. A single record per CDR3 protein comes from TCRdb applying MiXCR to the multiplex PCR reads. Of roughly 120,000 distinct CDR3 sequences listed, 75% are singletons. V lost 3 bases and J lost 3, with 3 bases in between. The CDR3 is 12 amino acids. Germline loops: CDR1 ENHRY, CDR2 SYGVKD. This sample's RNA came from whole unsorted tissue. Input material: lung tumor tissue. The clonotype comes from a woman aged 60-75 years with non-small cell lung cancer. V and J are TRBV10-3 and TRBJ2-1; D is unresolved. CDR3 loop: CAISENYNEQFF. The CDR3 DNA follows: TGTGCCATCAGTGAAAACTACAATGAGCAGTTCTTC.